The 18 T cell receptor beta chains presented below share a single source sample, sequenced in a study of OX40 agonist ivuxolimab in advanced cancers. The protocol was immunoSEQ multiplex PCR, while the TCRdb copy is restricted to in-frame clones and leaves out a portion. Of around 41,000 clones detected, over 80% appear once; the ten largest clones hold less than 3.5%. This sample comprised CD4+ or CD8+ T cells sorted from blood, obtained in a trial of the OX40 agonist ivuxolimab. The source is an adult with an advanced solid tumor such as melanoma, head and neck, liver or kidney cancer.

This clone came up a few times. The chain combines TRBV30 with TRBJ1-4; D is ambiguous. V lost 0 bases and J 8 bases, leaving 7 bases between the germline ends. Germline V CDR1 and CDR2: GTSNPN, SVGIG (reference sequence). The CDR3 covers 12 residues. The CDR3 reads CAWSVIREKLFF. Written as DNA, the CDR3 is TGTGCCTGGAGTGTAATAAGGGAAAAACTGTTTTTT. The whole variable domain, remainder taken from reference TRBV30 and TRBJ1-4, is SQTIHQWPATLVQPVGSPLSLECTVEGTSNPNLYWYRQAAGRGLQLLFYSVGIGQISSEVPQNLSASRPQDRQFILSSKKLLLSDSGFYLCAWSVIREKLFFGSGTQLSVL.

The chain has TRBV10-3 and TRBJ2-1; 7 bases fit TRBD2. Germline CDR1 is ENHRY and CDR2 is SYGVKD. The CDR3 loop spans 15 amino acids. Losses at the gene ends were 4 bases for V and 5 bases for J; bases not matched to a gene: 8. The CDR3 DNA follows: TGTGCCATCAGTGGGACTAGGGCAGGAGACAATGAGCAGTTCTTC. It yields the protein CAISGTRAGDNEQFF.

As regards this clone: The same CDR3 can be traced to other DNA sequences in this sample. V usage is TRBV11-2 and J usage is TRBJ1-2; D gene uncertain. Germline-derived CDR1 and CDR2 are SGHAT and FQNNGV. V lost 1 base to trimming and J lost 5 bases, with 5 bases between them. This CDR3 is built from 12 residues. The DNA for the CDR3 is TGTGCCAGCAGCTTAGGCCAGTATGGCTACACCTTC. It encodes CASSLGQYGYTF.

V is TRBV10-3 and J is TRBJ2-5; D not certain. This CDR3 region has 15 residues. V lost 6 bases and J lost 2, with 16 bases in between. Germline values: CDR1 ENHRY, CDR2 SYGVKD. In DNA, the CDR3 is TGTGCCATCAGCAAAGATGGAGTGGGACAAGAGACCCAGTACTTC. Translating it yields CAISKDGVGQETQYF.

The chain recombines TRBV7-9 with TRBJ1-2; D not certain. The CDR3 spans 14 residues. The V gene lost 2 bases and the J gene lost 0 bases, with 7 bases spanning the gap. The V gene's germline CDR1 is SEHNR and CDR2 FQNEAQ (reference sequence). CDR3 coding DNA: TGTGCCAGCAGCTTACAGTCGGCTAACTATGGCTACACCTTC. This translates into CASSLQSANYGYTF.

With regard to this clone: At one end the junction does not follow the germline gene, possibly because of a read error. V gene TRBV7-9 combines with J gene TRBJ1-2; no clear D. The CDR3 length is 13 residues. The germline V gene encodes CDR1 SEHNR and CDR2 FQNEAQ (reference sequence). CDR3: CASSLDGLYGYTF. In DNA, the CDR3 is TGTGCCAGCAGTTTAGATGGCTTGTATGGCTACACCTTC.

A few counts support this clone. The chain uses TRBV6-1 and TRBJ2-1; perhaps TRBD2 as D (6 bases). This CDR3 comprises 11 residues. Germline V CDR1 and CDR2: MNHNS, SASEGT. Trimming stripped 3 bases from V and 12 bases from J, with 9 bases between. As DNA, the CDR3 is TGTGCCAGCAGTGATGGGCGGGGGCAGTTCTTC. Protein product: CASSDGRGQFF.

The J gene is TRBJ1-2, the V gene TRBV29-1, with TRBD1 as a possible D gene (6 bases). This CDR3 comprises 14 residues. V dropped 2 bases and J dropped 6 bases, with 16 bases sitting between them. Germline lookup yields CDR1 SQVTM and CDR2 ANQGSEA. CDR3 loop: CSVERRWGRDGYTF. CDR3 bases: TGCAGCGTTGAAAGGCGATGGGGGCGCGATGGCTACACCTTC.

In DNA, the CDR3 is TGCAGCACTAATGTCGGGGCCCCCCTACTTGAAAAACTGTTTTTT. Translation gives CSTNVGAPLLEKLFF. The chain joins TRBV29-1 to TRBJ1-4, with D perhaps matching TRBD1 (5 bases). V lost 8 bases, J lost 7 bases, and 23 bases lay in between. Per germline, CDR1 SQVTM and CDR2 ANQGSEA. The length of the CDR3 is 15 residues.

The V and J genes are TRBV10-3 and TRBJ2-5; 7 positions agree with TRBD1. The V and J ends lost 7 bases and 5 bases, in that order; junction bases with no gene match: 13. The CDR3 covers 15 residues. CDR1 ENHRY and CDR2 SYGVKD come from the germline V gene. CDR3: CAIKKSKGAGETQYF. DNA of the CDR3: TGTGCCATCAAAAAATCTAAGGGGGCCGGGGAGACCCAGTACTTC.

The V and J genes are TRBV5-4 and TRBJ1-1, with no clear D. Trimming stripped 1 base from V and 3 bases from J, with 4 bases between. The V gene's germline CDR1 is SGHNT and CDR2 YYREEE (reference sequence). The CDR3 is 12 residues long. The CDR3: CASSLYYTEAFF. DNA of the CDR3: TGTGCCAGCAGCTTGTACTACACTGAAGCTTTCTTT.

V and J are TRBV7-2 and TRBJ2-7; unclear D gene. Germline assignment: CDR1 SGHTA and CDR2 FQGNSA. The CDR3 contains 13 residues. V was clipped by 0 bases and J by 0 bases, with 3 bases between them. DNA for the CDR3: TGTGCCAGCAGCTTAGCTCTCTCCTACGAGCAGTACTTC. Its protein is CASSLALSYEQYF.

V is TRBV5-1 and J is TRBJ2-2, with TRBD2 matching over 12 bases. The ends lost 1 base at V and 3 bases at J; junction bases unmatched: 4. Germline loops: CDR1 SGHRS, CDR2 YFSETQ. The CDR3 loop spans 17 amino acids. CDR3 sequence (DNA): TGCGCCAGCAGCTTGCCTAGCGGGAGGGTGTACACCGGGGAGCTGTTTTTT. Protein: CASSLPSGRVYTGELFF. Looking up the rest from reference TRBV5-1 and TRBJ2-2 gives the full variable domain: KAGVTQTPRYLIKTRGQQVTLSCSPISGHRSVSWYQQTPGQGLQFLFEYFSETQRNKGNFPGRFSGRQFSNSRSEMNVSTLELGDSALYLCASSLPSGRVYTGELFFGEGSRLTVL.

This clone ranks as medium-sized. This chain connects TRBV5-5 to TRBJ1-1; D is uncertain. This CDR3 region has 13 residues. The germline V and J ends were trimmed by 0 bases and 8 bases, with 11 bases remaining between them. Germline assignment: CDR1 SGHKS and CDR2 YYEKEE (reference sequence). Here the CDR3 reads CASSLEQTTEAFF. The CDR3 DNA reads as TGTGCCAGCAGCTTGGAGCAGACCACCGAAGCTTTCTTT.

This sequence joins TRBV5-1 and TRBJ1-5; D unclear. Germline loops: CDR1 SGHRS, CDR2 YFSETQ. The CDR3 runs to 13 residues. V gave up 0 bases and J gave up 4 bases, with 5 bases separating them. The CDR3 DNA follows: TGCGCCAGCAGCTTGGGTCCAAATCAGCCCCAGCATTTT. Protein: CASSLGPNQPQHF.

The chain uses TRBV18 and TRBJ2-7, with D maybe TRBD1 (6 bases). The CDR3 covers 12 residues. V was clipped by 5 bases and J by 3 bases, with 8 bases between them. The germline CDR1 and CDR2 sequences are KGHSH and LQKENI. This CDR3 reads CASSGTLYEQYF. The CDR3 nucleotides read TGTGCCAGCTCAGGGACACTCTACGAGCAGTACTTC.

Turning to this clone: The junction and the germline gene differ at one end; a read error may be behind it. The J gene is TRBJ2-2, the V gene TRBV2; 9 nucleotides line up with TRBD1. The CDR3 totals 15 residues. Germline V gene data show CDR1 as SNHLY and CDR2 as FYNNEI. The CDR3 is CASRGQGRGTRELFF. CDR3 nucleotide sequence: TGTGCCAGCAGGGGACAGGGTCGGGGCACCCGGGAGCTGTTTTTT.

The V and J genes are TRBV5-6 and TRBJ2-3; TRBD2 might be the D (6 bases). Germline V gene lookup returns CDR1 SGHDT and CDR2 YYEEEE. V gave up 0 bases and J gave up 10 bases, with 9 bases separating them. CDR3 length equals 12 residues. CDR3 sequence (DNA): TGTGCCAGCAGCTTGGCATTAGCGGCGCAGTATTTT. Amino acids: CASSLALAAQYF.